This TCR beta chain was documented in a study of T-cell memory formation after mild COVID-19. The overall study: Clusters were largely donor specific.

Germline V lookup: CDR1 SGHDT, CDR2 YYEEEE. CDR3 length equals 16 residues. V was trimmed by 3 bases and J by 0 bases, leaving 10 bases between them. TCR alpha and TCR beta cDNA libraries with sample barcodes and UMIs came from 5'RACE using constant-segment primers. TCRdb reprocessed the 5' RACE reads with MiXCR, giving one entry per CDR3 protein. The table shows 300,000 to 400,000 distinct CDR3 sequences, with roughly an eighth occurring only once. This sequence originates from a young man who had mild COVID-19 (a few samples of this study predate the infection). Cell type and time point are not known. V gene TRBV5-6 combines with J gene TRBJ2-6; D might be TRBD2 (5 bases). The sample was PBMCs or a T cell subset sorted from them (not recorded which). The CDR3 region has the DNA TGTGCCAGCAGCTGGACGGCGGGCTCTGGGGCCAACGTCCTGACTTTC. It is translated as CASSWTAGSGANVLTF.